The 14 T cell receptor beta chains presented below share a single source sample, sequenced in a study of T cell responses to AZD1222 COVID-19 vaccine. The data were produced by immunoSEQ multiplex PCR, yet TCRdb's version contains in-frame clones alone and is incomplete. The repertoire holds some 120,000 clones, with about 89% as singletons. The input for sequencing was peripheral blood, taken on day 0 of MenACWY control vaccination. Every receptor here comes from an adult in good health.

The chain has TRBV5-6 and TRBJ2-2; TRBD2 might be the D (7 bases). Trimming shortened V by 3 bases and J by 2 bases, and 17 bases separated the two germline ends. CDR1 and CDR2 (germline): SGHDT, YYEEEE. This CDR3 region has 17 residues. The CDR3 spells CASSSWGGHPNTGELFF. The CDR3 coding sequence is TGTGCCAGCAGCTCCTGGGGGGGACACCCAAACACCGGGGAGCTGTTTTTT.

V gene TRBV7-3 combines with J gene TRBJ2-7; 7 bases align to TRBD2. The germline V gene encodes CDR1 SGHTA and CDR2 FQGTGA. The V segment lost 5 bases and the J segment 1 base; nucleotides outside the gene matches: 5. The CDR3 covers 14 residues. DNA for the CDR3: TGTGCCAGCAGCGATACTAGCGATTCCTACGAGCAGTACTTC. Residues: CASSDTSDSYEQYF.

The V and J genes are TRBV29-1 and TRBJ1-5; 9 bases align to TRBD1. The J segment lost 5 bases and the V segment lost 1 base, leaving 6 bases of the junction unmatched. Germline V gene data show CDR1 as SQVTM and CDR2 as ANQGSEA. The CDR3 covers 15 residues. The CDR3 bases are TGCAGCGTTGAAGTGTCTACAGGGGGCGATCAGCCCCAGCATTTT. It translates to CSVEVSTGGDQPQHF.

This clone was seen once. The J gene is TRBJ2-2, the V gene TRBV7-2; 8 bases fit TRBD1. The length of the CDR3 is 15 residues. The V gene's germline CDR1 is SGHTA and CDR2 FQGNSA. With V trimmed by 3 bases and J by 3 bases, 3 bases remained unmatched. The DNA for the CDR3 is TGTGCCAGCAGCTTTGACAGGGGCCACACCGGGGAGCTGTTTTTT. Its translation is CASSFDRGHTGELFF. Together with reference TRBV7-2 and TRBJ2-2, the CDR3 gives the full variable domain: GAGVSQSPSNKVTEKGKDVELRCDPISGHTALYWYRQSLGQGLEFLIYFQGNSAPDKSGLPSDRFSAERTGGSVSTLTIQRTQQEDSAVYLCASSFDRGHTGELFFGEGSRLTVL.

The chain recombines TRBV11-3 with TRBJ2-7; unclear D gene. Germline V gene lookup returns CDR1 SGHNT and CDR2 YENEEA. The germline V and J ends were trimmed by 4 bases and 0 bases, with 10 bases remaining between them. The CDR3 covers 14 residues. In DNA, the CDR3 is TGTGCCAGCAGCTCGACCGGATCCTCCTACGAGCAGTACTTC. It encodes CASSSTGSSYEQYF.

The sample holds one count of this clone. The rearrangement joins TRBV11-3 to TRBJ2-7; 9 bases align to TRBD1. This CDR3 region has 14 residues. From germline, CDR1 is SGHNT and CDR2 YENEEA. With V trimmed by 7 bases and J by 5 bases, 9 bases remained unmatched. This chain's CDR3 is CASNRGTGKNEQYF. The CDR3 nucleotides are TGTGCCAGCAACCGAGGGACAGGGAAGAACGAGCAGTACTTC.

The chain couples TRBV12-3 or TRBV12-4 to TRBJ2-7; a weak D match, TRBD1 (5 bases). The CDR3 runs to 13 residues. V was clipped by 6 bases and J by 4 bases, with 13 bases between them. The CDR3 spells CASRIRDDYEQYF. The CDR3 DNA sequence: TGTGCCAGCAGAATCAGGGATGATTACGAGCAGTACTTC.

The chain employs TRBV7-6 and TRBJ1-1; weak D call: TRBD1 (6 bases). Trimming cost V 5 bases and J 1 base, with 14 bases left between them. The CDR3 covers 15 residues. From germline, CDR1 is SGHVS and CDR2 FNYEAQ. This CDR3 reads CASSKQGEGNTEAFF. CDR3 sequence (DNA): TGTGCCAGCAGCAAACAGGGTGAGGGGAACACTGAAGCTTTCTTT.

The chain joins TRBV5-8 to TRBJ2-7; D is possibly TRBD1 or TRBD2 (5 bases each). CDR3 length equals 13 residues. Germline V gene lookup returns CDR1 SGHTS and CDR2 YDEGEE. Trimming took 4 bases from V and 4 from J, leaving 12 bases between them. The DNA of the CDR3 is TGTGCCAGCAGCCACGGGACGGTTTACGAGCAGTACTTC. Its translation: CASSHGTVYEQYF.

The chain joins TRBV7-2 to TRBJ2-7; D ambiguous. Deletions cut 5 bases from V and 0 bases from J, with 5 bases between. This CDR3 has 12 amino acids. Germline values: CDR1 SGHTA, CDR2 FQGNSA. The CDR3 nucleotides are TGTGCCAGCAGCCAGAGCTCCTACGAGCAGTACTTC. Its protein product is CASSQSSYEQYF.

The V gene is TRBV19, the J gene TRBJ2-1, with 9 bases that match TRBD2. CDR1 LNHDA and CDR2 SQIVND come from the germline V gene (reference sequence). The CDR3 sequence is 15 residues long. After removal of 3 bases from V and 10 bases from J, the junction contained 10 bases not matched to a gene. The CDR3 loop is CASSIPASGKEEQFF. In DNA, the CDR3 is TGTGCCAGTAGTATCCCGGCTAGCGGGAAAGAAGAGCAGTTCTTC.

The V call is TRBV5-6, the J call TRBJ2-7; D gene unclear. The ends were cut back, 0 bases at V and 3 bases at J, with 22 bases in the middle. CDR3 size: 18 residues. Germline V gene sequence: CDR1 SGHDT, CDR2 YYEEEE. The CDR3 sequence: CASSLEAHSEWPFYEQYF. Here the CDR3 DNA reads TGTGCCAGCAGCTTGGAGGCTCACTCGGAGTGGCCATTCTACGAGCAGTACTTC.

The CDR3 is CASSSGTSGQETQYF. CDR3 coding DNA: TGTGCCAGCAGCTCCGGGACTAGCGGGCAAGAGACCCAGTACTTC. This chain joins TRBV5-4 and TRBJ2-5; 12 bases are shared with TRBD2. The CDR3 extends over 15 amino acids. Trimming at V came to 3 bases and at J to 2 bases, leaving 2 bases not matched to a gene. Germline V gene sequence: CDR1 SGHNT, CDR2 YYREEE (reference sequence).

The chain couples TRBV6-5 to TRBJ1-5, with D unclear. The CDR3 spans 12 residues. V dropped 4 bases and J dropped 8 bases, with 9 bases sitting between them. CDR1 and CDR2 from the germline V gene are MNHEY and SVGAGI. The CDR3 region is CASSFDVEPQHF. The CDR3 nucleotides are TGTGCCAGCAGTTTCGATGTGGAGCCCCAGCATTTT.